This T cell receptor beta chain was recorded in a study of human T cells and chemical hapten exposure. TCRdb itself ran the RACE reads through MiXCR, one entry per CDR3 protein. Among 65,000 to 85,000 distinct CDR3 sequences listed, over 9% were seen once. This clonotype was picked up a small number of times. There are 16 residues in the CDR3. J lost 4 bases, V lost 1 base, and 10 bases had no gene match. Germline CDR1 is DFQATT and CDR2 is SNEGSKA (reference sequence). The time point is: patch test 1, 2 weeks after DPC sensitization. Treatment in this sample: therapeutic diphenylcyclopropenone sensitization with weekly scalp DPC.

The clonotype originates from a woman aged 45 to 65 with alopecia areata. Some clones in this sample may be carry-over from other donors' samples. The source material was whole blood, sampled in connection with sensitization to the hapten diphenylcyclopropenone (DPC). J is TRBJ2-3 and V is TRBV20-1, with 8 bases lining up with TRBD2. CDR3 in DNA: TGCAGTGCTAGAGTAGGGCCGGGACTAGGGGCAGATACGCAGTATTTT. Translating it yields CSARVGPGLGADTQYF.